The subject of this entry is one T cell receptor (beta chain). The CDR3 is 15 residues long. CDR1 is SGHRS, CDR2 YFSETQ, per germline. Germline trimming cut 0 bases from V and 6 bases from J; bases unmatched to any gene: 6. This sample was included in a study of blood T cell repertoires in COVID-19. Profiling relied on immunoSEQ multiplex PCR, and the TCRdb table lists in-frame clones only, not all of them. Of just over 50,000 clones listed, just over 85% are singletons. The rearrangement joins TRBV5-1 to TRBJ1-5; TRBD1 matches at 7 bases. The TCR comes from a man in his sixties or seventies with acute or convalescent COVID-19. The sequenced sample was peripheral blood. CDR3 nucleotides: TGCGCCAGCAGCTTGGAGGGACAGCAGAGTCAGCCCCAGCATTTT. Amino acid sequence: CASSLEGQQSQPQHF.